The rows below give T cell receptor beta chains drawn from one sample of a study of blood T cells in healthy people across ages. Each CDR3 protein is one row after TCRdb ran MiXCR on the 5' RACE reads. Counted here are about 1.7 million distinct CDR3 sequences, 28% occurring once; the ten biggest clones make up approximately 7.7%. Sequenced: blood. The receptors stem from a woman aged 25 to 39 in good health. CDR3s include the opening cysteine and the closing phenylalanine or tryptophan. Each record gives: D gene, clone size, J gene, V gene, CDR3 protein, CDR3 DNA. A D gene is named only where the DNA matches it firmly. A clone size is listed for some rows: how often the clone was seen (once, few, many), or a class if it is expanded.

>NA|NA|TRBJ2-7|TRBV6-2/TRBV6-3
CASKRGAAYEQYF
TGTGCCAGCAAACGGGGGGCCGCCTACGAGCAGTACTTC
>NA|many|TRBJ2-7|TRBV12-3/TRBV12-4
CASSRLLVYEQYF
TGTGCCAGCAGTCGCTTACTGGTCTACGAGCAGTACTTC
>TRBD1|NA|TRBJ1-4|TRBV7-9
CASSRDSMIGEKLFF
TGTGCCAGCAGCCGGGACAGTATGATTGGTGAAAAACTGTTTTTT
>TRBD1|NA|TRBJ2-7|TRBV27
CASITDRNSYEQYF
TGTGCCAGCATCACGGACAGGAACTCCTACGAGCAGTACTTC
>NA|many|TRBJ2-7|TRBV12-3/TRBV12-4
CASSFGAEGEQYF
TGTGCCAGCAGTTTCGGCGCTGAGGGCGAGCAGTACTTC
>TRBD1|many|TRBJ1-6|TRBV6-5
CASSYSGTVNSPLHF
TGTGCCAGCAGTTACTCCGGGACAGTGAATTCACCCCTCCACTTT
>NA|few|TRBJ2-7|TRBV25-1
CASSEQSPQGARYEQYF
TGTGCCAGCAGTGAACAGTCTCCACAGGGCGCAAGATACGAGCAGTACTTC
>NA|NA|TRBJ2-7|TRBV4-1
CASSPRSLGYEQYF
TGCGCCAGCAGCCCGAGGAGTCTCGGCTACGAGCAGTACTTC
>NA|NA|TRBJ2-7|TRBV28
CASSFQQGPSGEQYF
TGTGCCAGCAGTTTCCAACAGGGCCCCTCGGGCGAGCAGTACTTC
>NA|NA|TRBJ1-5|TRBV15
CATSRETDYSNQPQHF
TGTGCCACCAGCAGAGAAACAGATTATAGCAATCAGCCCCAGCATTTT
>TRBD2|few|TRBJ2-3|TRBV29-1
CSVEGLAGPDTQYF
TGCAGCGTTGAAGGGCTAGCGGGACCAGATACGCAGTATTTT
>NA|NA|TRBJ2-7|TRBV3-1
CASSQEYRDTEQYF
TGTGCCAGCAGCCAAGAGTACCGGGACACCGAGCAGTACTTC
>TRBD1|NA|TRBJ1-5|TRBV20-1
CSSWTGRERQPQHF
TGCAGTAGCTGGACAGGACGGGAGCGGCAGCCCCAGCATTTT
>NA|NA|TRBJ1-5|TRBV7-2
CASSLVGNTFNQPQHF
TGTGCCAGCAGCTTAGTAGGTAACACTTTCAATCAGCCCCAGCATTTT
>NA|few|TRBJ1-5|TRBV18
CASSPLRGGNQPQHF
TGTGCCAGCTCACCACTCAGGGGAGGCAATCAGCCCCAGCATTTT
>NA|few|TRBJ2-3|TRBV11-2
CASSFRGGGTQYF
TGTGCCAGCAGCTTCCGGGGTGGCGGTACGCAGTATTTT
>NA|many|TRBJ2-7|TRBV3-1
CASSQVDEQYF
TGTGCCAGCAGCCAAGTAGACGAGCAGTACTTC
>NA|NA|TRBJ1-3|TRBV2
CASKTAINTIYF
TGTGCCAGCAAGACTGCAATAAACACCATATATTTT
>NA|few|TRBJ2-7|TRBV11-1
CASSLAGPGDYEQYF
TGTGCCAGCAGCTTAGCGGGTCCAGGGGACTACGAGCAGTACTTC
>NA|NA|TRBJ2-7|TRBV10-3
CAISEGDGQRYEQYF
TGTGCCATCAGTGAAGGAGACGGACAGCGCTACGAGCAGTACTTC
>TRBD1|many|TRBJ2-1|TRBV10-3
CAISGGTGEQFF
TGTGCCATCAGTGGGGGGACAGGTGAGCAGTTCTTC
>TRBD2|few|TRBJ2-5|TRBV24-1
CATSDTGLARETQYF
TGTGCCACCAGTGATACGGGACTAGCCAGAGAGACCCAGTACTTC
>TRBD1|NA|TRBJ1-2|TRBV10-1
CARHRQGSYGYTF
TGCGCCAGGCATCGACAGGGGAGCTATGGCTACACCTTC
>NA|NA|TRBJ2-7|TRBV14
CASSQNLIYEQYF
TGTGCCAGCAGCCAAAACTTGATTTACGAGCAGTACTTC
>NA|few|TRBJ1-2|TRBV18
CASSPDGPNYGYTF
TGTGCCAGCTCACCGGACGGGCCTAACTATGGCTACACCTTC
>NA|NA|TRBJ1-2|TRBV27
CASRKQRIPNYGYTF
TGTGCCAGCAGGAAACAGAGGATCCCTAACTATGGCTACACCTTC
>NA|few|TRBJ1-2|TRBV29-1
CSVDDSSKDGYTF
TGCAGCGTTGACGACAGTAGTAAAGATGGCTACACCTTC
>TRBD1|many|TRBJ2-1|TRBV7-2
CASSSGTGGFYEQFF
TGTGCCAGCAGCTCCGGGACAGGGGGTTTCTATGAGCAGTTCTTC
>TRBD1|many|TRBJ2-7|TRBV10-3
CAIRGTGDEQYF
TGTGCCATCAGGGGGACAGGGGACGAGCAGTACTTC
>NA|NA|TRBJ1-1|TRBV3-1
CASSIFAGTVDEAFF
TGTGCCAGCAGCATATTCGCCGGGACGGTCGATGAAGCTTTCTTT
>NA|NA|TRBJ2-5|TRBV12-5
CASGLVLGGDFKETQYF
TGTGCTAGTGGTTTGGTACTAGGGGGGGACTTTAAAGAGACCCAGTACTTC
>NA|NA|TRBJ1-5|TRBV12-3/TRBV12-4
CASSSNSWPQHF
TGTGCCAGCAGTTCAAACAGCTGGCCCCAGCATTTT
>NA|few|TRBJ1-2|TRBV7-9
CASSLDSYTF
TGTGCCAGCAGCTTAGATAGCTACACCTTC
>NA|NA|TRBJ2-1|TRBV12-3/TRBV12-4
CASGLGGGNYNEQFF
TGTGCCAGCGGCCTCGGAGGCGGGAATTACAATGAGCAGTTCTTC
>NA|NA|TRBJ2-7|TRBV6-6
CASSYPVQLPDYEQYF
TGTGCCAGCAGTTACCCGGTACAGTTACCTGACTACGAGCAGTACTTC
>TRBD1|many|TRBJ1-2|TRBV7-2
CASSFGTGGVYGYTF
TGTGCCAGCAGCTTCGGGACAGGGGGCGTTTATGGCTACACCTTC
>TRBD2|NA|TRBJ2-1|TRBV5-1
CASSFTSGTSSYNEQFF
TGCGCCAGCAGCTTTACTAGCGGGACCAGCTCCTACAATGAGCAGTTCTTC
>NA|NA|TRBJ2-7|TRBV5-6
CASHRDGEQYF
TGTGCCAGTCACCGGGACGGCGAGCAGTACTTC
>NA|NA|TRBJ2-7|TRBV6-2/TRBV6-3
CASSYLEGSYEQYF
TGTGCCAGCAGTTACCTAGAAGGCTCCTACGAGCAGTACTTC
>TRBD1|few|TRBJ2-3|TRBV4-1
CASSPSAGTGVGADTQYF
TGCGCCAGCAGCCCTTCTGCCGGGACAGGGGTAGGAGCAGATACGCAGTATTTT
>NA|NA|TRBJ2-1|TRBV9
CASSVGQGGYEQFF
TGTGCCAGCAGCGTAGGACAGGGAGGATATGAGCAGTTCTTC
>NA|once|TRBJ2-7|TRBV15
CATSRTHGEFTEQYF
TGTGCCACCAGCAGGACCCATGGGGAATTTACCGAGCAGTACTTC
>NA|NA|TRBJ2-5|TRBV20-1
CSAREPLLETQYF
TGCAGTGCTAGGGAGCCCCTTCTGGAGACCCAGTACTTC
>NA|many|TRBJ2-7|TRBV7-2
CASSLASNSMDRSYEQYF
TGTGCCAGCAGCTTAGCATCTAATAGTATGGACAGATCATACGAGCAGTACTTC
>TRBD1|many|TRBJ2-7|TRBV5-5
CASSLFGTDYEQYF
TGTGCCAGCAGCTTGTTCGGGACAGATTACGAGCAGTACTTC
>NA|NA|TRBJ2-1|TRBV6-2/TRBV6-3
CASRNEEDGQFF
TGTGCCAGCAGAAATGAAGAGGATGGGCAGTTCTTC
>NA|many|TRBJ2-3|TRBV5-1
CASSLGERSTDTQYF
TGCGCCAGCAGCTTGGGCGAGCGGAGCACAGATACGCAGTATTTT
>NA|few|TRBJ2-5|TRBV7-9
CASAVGETQYF
TGTGCCAGCGCAGTAGGGGAGACCCAGTACTTC
>TRBD1|few|TRBJ1-1|TRBV12-5
CASGVQGASTEAFF
TGTGCTAGTGGGGTACAGGGGGCGAGCACTGAAGCTTTCTTT
>NA|NA|TRBJ1-2|TRBV6-4
CASSNGESGYTF
TGTGCCAGCAGTAACGGGGAGAGCGGCTACACCTTC
>TRBD1|NA|TRBJ2-3|TRBV20-1
CSKWGQGTDTQYF
TGCAGCAAGTGGGGACAGGGCACAGATACGCAGTATTTT
>TRBD1|NA|TRBJ1-1|TRBV6-4
CASSANGQGATAEAFF
TGTGCCAGCAGTGCGAACGGACAGGGGGCAACCGCTGAAGCTTTCTTT
>NA|many|TRBJ2-7|TRBV20-1
CSAPKPPIYEQYF
TGCAGTGCCCCGAAACCTCCCATTTACGAGCAGTACTTC
>NA|few|TRBJ1-1|TRBV7-7
CASSEGPNTEAFF
TGTGCCAGCAGCGAAGGTCCGAACACTGAAGCTTTCTTT
>TRBD1|NA|TRBJ2-1|TRBV5-6
CASSFLGQGAGEQFF
TGTGCCAGCAGCTTTCTGGGACAGGGGGCAGGTGAGCAGTTCTTC
>TRBD1|NA|TRBJ2-6|TRBV13
CASSRTRDRGPAGANVLTF
TGTGCCAGCAGCCGAACCCGGGACAGGGGCCCTGCTGGGGCCAACGTCCTGACTTTC
>TRBD1|few|TRBJ2-4|TRBV5-1
CASSCDRAENIQYF
TGCGCCAGCAGCTGCGACAGGGCAGAAAACATTCAGTACTTC